These 17 T cell receptor beta chains originate from one sample sequenced in a study of early T cells in non-severe SARS-CoV-2 infection. A single record per CDR3 protein comes from TCRdb applying MiXCR to the 5' RACE reads. The table records about 20,000 distinct CDR3 sequences, 5% to 6% of them present only once. This material consisted of whole blood, taken at baseline. These receptors all stem from an adult who was a healthcare worker with PCR-confirmed SARS-CoV-2 infection or an uninfected control (not recorded which).

This clonotype was counted at least ten times. J is TRBJ2-7 and V is TRBV12-3 or TRBV12-4, with D possibly being TRBD2 (6 bases). The CDR3 length is 14 residues. V lost 3 bases, J lost 2 bases, and 11 bases lay in between. CDR3 DNA sequence: TGTGCCAGCAGTTTCACCCGGGGGACCTACGAGCAGTACTTC. Protein: CASSFTRGTYEQYF.

This clonotype appeared many times. V gene TRBV7-9 combines with J gene TRBJ1-2; D remains unclear. The length of the CDR3 is 15 residues. V was shortened by 4 bases and J by 2 bases, with 14 bases between the two germline ends. The germline gives CDR1 SEHNR, CDR2 FQNEAQ (reference sequence). The CDR3 sequence: CASSSNGLGNYGYTF. CDR3 coding DNA: TGTGCCAGCAGCTCAAATGGACTCGGGAACTATGGCTACACCTTC.

The genes are TRBV18 and TRBJ1-1, with TRBD1 as a possible D gene (5 bases). V lost 6 bases and J lost 0, with 11 bases in between. This CDR3 comprises 14 residues. Germline loops: CDR1 KGHSH, CDR2 LQKENI. The CDR3 bases are TGTGCCAGCTCTCAGGGATCCATGAACACTGAAGCTTTCTTT. Its translation: CASSQGSMNTEAFF.

Only one count was recorded for this clonotype. This may arise from a read error, as a much more abundant clone is one base away. The chain carries TRBV9 and TRBJ2-2, with D unresolved. Germline CDR1 is SGDLS and CDR2 is YYNGEE. Between the trimmed V and J ends, which lost 9 bases and 4 bases, there was a span of 13 bases. CDR3 length equals 13 residues. CDR3 sequence reads: CAIGKGVTGELFF. The DNA of the CDR3 is TGTGCCATCGGTAAGGGTGTCACCGGGGAGCTGTTTTTT.

This clonotype was seen a few times. CDR3 in DNA: TGTGCCAGCACCTACTCTAGTCACGGGGAGCTGTTTTTT. It specifies CASTYSSHGELFF. This chain uses TRBV6-2 or TRBV6-3 with TRBJ2-2; no firm D call. Germline CDR1 is MNHEY and CDR2 is SVGEGT. The CDR3 has 13 amino acids. The V and J ends lost 7 bases and 7 bases respectively, with 13 bases between them.

The table lists this clonotype with a few counts. V and J are TRBV7-2 and TRBJ2-7; D is uncertain. The CDR3 totals 13 residues. Germline CDR1 SGHTA, CDR2 FQGNSA. The V end lost 0 bases, the J end lost 5 bases, and 8 bases lay between the germline ends. CDR3 region: CASSLATSDEQYF. The DNA of the CDR3 is TGTGCCAGCAGCTTAGCCACCTCGGACGAGCAGTACTTC.

The V call is TRBV14, the J call TRBJ2-2; no definite D call. The CDR3 runs to 16 residues. With 3 bases removed from V and 6 bases from J, the gap between germline ends came to 17 bases. CDR1 and CDR2 from the germline V gene are SGHDN and FVKESK. In DNA, the CDR3 is TGTGCCAGCAGCCAGGCCCGACCCCGCGAGGCCGGGGAGCTGTTTTTT. This translates into CASSQARPREAGELFF. The variable domain in full, completed from reference TRBV14 and TRBJ2-2, reads EAGVTQFPSHSVIEKGQTVTLRCDPISGHDNLYWYRRVMGKEIKFLLHFVKESKQDESGMPNNRFLAERTGGTYSTLKVQPAELEDSGVYFCASSQARPREAGELFFGEGSRLTVL.

V gene TRBV10-3 combines with J gene TRBJ2-3, with TRBD1 matching 7 bases. The V gene end was trimmed by 7 bases and the J gene end by 4 bases; junction bases not matched to a gene: 11. This CDR3 is built from 15 residues. Germline V CDR1 and CDR2: ENHRY, SYGVKD. The CDR3 DNA reads as TGTGCCATCAACCCGACAGGGAACCTCCCAGATACGCAGTATTTT. Translation gives CAINPTGNLPDTQYF.

This clonotype came up a few times. The chain has TRBV4-3 and TRBJ1-4; 10 bases fit TRBD1. CDR1 and CDR2 from the germline V gene are LGHNA and YSLEER. The junction had 6 bases not matched to a gene; V was cut back by 1 base and J by 10 bases. The CDR3 length is 15 residues. CDR3 loop: CASSQAGTGVGKLFF. DNA for the CDR3: TGCGCCAGCAGCCAAGCCGGGACAGGGGTTGGAAAACTGTTTTTT.

The table lists this clonotype with many counts. The chain is built from TRBV9 and TRBJ2-5; D uncertain. The CDR3 spans 13 residues. The germline gives CDR1 SGDLS, CDR2 YYNGEE. The germline V and J ends were trimmed by 3 bases and 5 bases, with 11 bases remaining between them. The CDR3 DNA follows: TGTGCCAGCAGCGGCGCTATGGGTGAGACCCAGTACTTC. The encoded protein is CASSGAMGETQYF.

This clonotype showed up just a few times. Here the CDR3 reads CASSLPPTGESYEQYF. The CDR3 DNA reads TGCGCCAGCAGCCTCCCACCGACGGGGGAATCCTACGAGCAGTACTTC. The chain joins TRBV4-1 to TRBJ2-7; D may be TRBD2 (6 bases). The CDR3 contains 16 residues. Per germline, CDR1 MGHRA and CDR2 YSYEKL. V lost 4 bases and J 1 base, leaving 17 bases between the germline ends.

This clonotype has just a few counts. The rearrangement joins TRBV18 to TRBJ2-7; no clear D. V was pared by 3 bases and J by 0 bases, with 9 bases between. CDR3 length equals 14 residues. Germline assignment: CDR1 KGHSH and CDR2 LQKENI. The CDR3 spells CASSPYDLSYEQYF. CDR3 sequence (DNA): TGTGCCAGCTCACCTTACGACCTCTCCTACGAGCAGTACTTC. Combining the CDR3 with reference TRBV18 and TRBJ2-7 gives the whole variable domain NAGVMQNPRHLVRRRGQEARLRCSPMKGHSHVYWYRQLPEEGLKFMVYLQKENIIDESGMPKERFSAEFPKEGPSILRIQQVVRGDSAAYFCASSPYDLSYEQYFGPGTRLTVT.

This clonotype was observed at least ten times. The chain's CDR3 is CASRLGPPGGKQETQYF. As DNA, the CDR3 is TGTGCCAGCAGATTGGGCCCCCCGGGGGGTAAACAAGAGACCCAGTACTTC. The chain has TRBV12-3 or TRBV12-4 and TRBJ2-5, with 7 nucleotides matching TRBD2. This CDR3 is built from 17 residues. Trimming removed 6 bases from V and 2 bases from J; junction bases left unmatched: 15.

CDR3 region: CASSLDQGGYGYTF. CDR3 bases: TGTGCCAGCAGCTTGGATCAGGGTGGCTATGGCTACACCTTC. This chain connects TRBV5-4 to TRBJ1-2; tentative D call: TRBD1 (5 bases). V lost 0 bases, J lost 4 bases, and 10 bases lay in between. Germline values: CDR1 SGHNT, CDR2 YYREEE (reference sequence). CDR3 length: 14 amino acids.

V usage is TRBV7-2 and J usage is TRBJ2-7, with unresolved D. This CDR3 has 12 amino acids. CDR1 and CDR2 (germline): SGHTA, FQGNSA. Trimming took 7 bases from V and 3 from J, leaving 10 bases between them. The CDR3 loop reads CASNDPYYEQYF. CDR3 nucleotides: TGTGCCAGCAACGATCCCTACTACGAGCAGTACTTC.

This rearrangement joins TRBV6-5 to TRBJ1-1; D might be TRBD1 (5 bases). The V and J ends lost 6 bases and 4 bases respectively, with 18 bases between them. The CDR3 is 15 amino acids. Germline lookup yields CDR1 MNHEY and CDR2 SVGAGI. The CDR3 reads CASSPWQGMSTEAFF. The CDR3 nucleotides read TGTGCCAGCAGCCCCTGGCAGGGAATGAGCACTGAAGCTTTCTTT.

This clonotype was observed a handful of times. The rearrangement uses TRBV7-6 and TRBJ2-3; tentatively, D is TRBD1 (7 bases). Germline V gives CDR1 SGHVS, CDR2 FNYEAQ. CDR3 length: 16 residues. V lost 1 base to trimming and J lost 5 bases, with 16 bases between them. CDR3 nucleotides: TGTGCCAGCAGCTTAGTCCCAGGGGGGCTCGGAGATACGCAGTATTTT. Residues: CASSLVPGGLGDTQYF.